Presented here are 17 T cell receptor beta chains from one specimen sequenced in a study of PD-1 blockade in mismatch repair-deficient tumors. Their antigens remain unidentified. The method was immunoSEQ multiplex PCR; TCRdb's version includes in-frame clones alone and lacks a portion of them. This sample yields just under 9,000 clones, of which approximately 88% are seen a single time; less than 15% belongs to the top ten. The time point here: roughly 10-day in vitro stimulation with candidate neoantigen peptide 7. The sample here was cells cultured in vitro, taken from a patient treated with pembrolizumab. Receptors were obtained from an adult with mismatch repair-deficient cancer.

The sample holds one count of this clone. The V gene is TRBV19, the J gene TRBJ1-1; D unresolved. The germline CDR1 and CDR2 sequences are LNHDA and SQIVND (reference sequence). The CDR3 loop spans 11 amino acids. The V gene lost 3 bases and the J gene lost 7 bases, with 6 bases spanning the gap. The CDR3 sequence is CASSIGFEAFF. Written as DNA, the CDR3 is TGTGCCAGTAGTATCGGGTTTGAAGCTTTCTTT.

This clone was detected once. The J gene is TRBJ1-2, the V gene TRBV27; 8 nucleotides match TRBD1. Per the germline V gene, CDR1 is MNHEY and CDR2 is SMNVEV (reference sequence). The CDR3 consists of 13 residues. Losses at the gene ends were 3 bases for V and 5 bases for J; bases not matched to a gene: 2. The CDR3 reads CASSLDRDYGYTF. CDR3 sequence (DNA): TGTGCCAGCAGTTTGGACAGGGATTATGGCTACACCTTC.

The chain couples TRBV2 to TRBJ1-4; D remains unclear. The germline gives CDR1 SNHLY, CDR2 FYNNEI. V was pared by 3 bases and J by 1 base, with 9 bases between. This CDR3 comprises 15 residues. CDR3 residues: CASSEAPLTNEKLFF. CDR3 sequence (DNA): TGTGCCAGCAGTGAGGCACCCTTAACTAATGAAAAACTGTTTTTT.

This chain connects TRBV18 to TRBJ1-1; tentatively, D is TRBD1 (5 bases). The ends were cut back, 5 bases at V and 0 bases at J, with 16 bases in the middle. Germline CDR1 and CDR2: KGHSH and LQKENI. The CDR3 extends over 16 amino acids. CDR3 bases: TGTGCCAGCTCATCCGACAGAACATCCATGAACACTGAAGCTTTCTTT. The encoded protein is CASSSDRTSMNTEAFF.

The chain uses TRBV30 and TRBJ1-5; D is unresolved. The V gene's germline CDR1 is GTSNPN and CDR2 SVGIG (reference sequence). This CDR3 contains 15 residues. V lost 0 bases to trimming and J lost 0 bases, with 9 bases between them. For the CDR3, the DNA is TGTGCCTGGAGTGTACGCACGGGTAGCAATCAGCCCCAGCATTTT. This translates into CAWSVRTGSNQPQHF. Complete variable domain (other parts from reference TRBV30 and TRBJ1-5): SQTIHQWPATLVQPVGSPLSLECTVEGTSNPNLYWYRQAAGRGLQLLFYSVGIGQISSEVPQNLSASRPQDRQFILSSKKLLLSDSGFYLCAWSVRTGSNQPQHFGDGTRLSIL.

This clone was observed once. The CDR3 reads CASSFWSGLSYEQYF. CDR3 in DNA: TGTGCCAGCAGTTTCTGGTCAGGTCTCTCCTACGAGCAGTACTTC. The genes are TRBV28 and TRBJ2-7, with no clear D. Germline CDR1 reads MDHEN; CDR2 reads SYDVKM. CDR3 size: 15 residues. V lost 3 bases and J lost 0, with 12 bases in between.

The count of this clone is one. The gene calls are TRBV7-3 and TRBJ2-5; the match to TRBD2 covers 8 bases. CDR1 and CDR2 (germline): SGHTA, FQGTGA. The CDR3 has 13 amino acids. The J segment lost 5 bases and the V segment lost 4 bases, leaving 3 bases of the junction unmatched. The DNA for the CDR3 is TGTGCCAGCAGCTCTAGCGGGCTTGAGACCCAGTACTTC. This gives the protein CASSSSGLETQYF. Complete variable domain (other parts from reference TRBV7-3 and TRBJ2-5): GAGVSQTPSNKVTEKGKYVELRCDPISGHTALYWYRQSLGQGPEFLIYFQGTGAADDSGLPNDRFFAVRPEGSVSTLKIQRTERGDSAVYLCASSSSGLETQYFGPGTRLLVL.

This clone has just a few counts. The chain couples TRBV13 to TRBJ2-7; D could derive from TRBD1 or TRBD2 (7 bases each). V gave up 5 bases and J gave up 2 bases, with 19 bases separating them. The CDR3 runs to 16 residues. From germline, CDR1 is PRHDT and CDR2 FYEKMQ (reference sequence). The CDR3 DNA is TGTGCCAGCAGCCCAACTTTACAGGGGAGGGCCTACGAGCAGTACTTC. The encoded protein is CASSPTLQGRAYEQYF.

The CDR3 bases are TGTGCCAGCAGTTACGTTGGCAGGAACACTGAAGCTTTCTTT. It translates to CASSYVGRNTEAFF. The V and J genes are TRBV6-5 and TRBJ1-1; the D is unclear. V lost 2 bases and J lost 1, with 8 bases in between. Per the germline V gene, CDR1 is MNHEY and CDR2 is SVGAGI. The CDR3 runs 14 residues.

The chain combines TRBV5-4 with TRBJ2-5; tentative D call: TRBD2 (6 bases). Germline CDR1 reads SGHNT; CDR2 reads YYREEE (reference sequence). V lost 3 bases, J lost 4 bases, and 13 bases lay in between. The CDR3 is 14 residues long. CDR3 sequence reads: CASSSAGRGETQYF. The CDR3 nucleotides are TGTGCCAGCAGCTCTGCGGGGAGAGGAGAGACCCAGTACTTC. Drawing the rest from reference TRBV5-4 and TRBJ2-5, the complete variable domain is ETGVTQSPTHLIKTRGQQVTLRCSSQSGHNTVSWYQQALGQGPQFIFQYYREEENGRGNFPPRFSGLQFPNYSSELNVNALELDDSALYLCASSSAGRGETQYFGPGTRLLVL.

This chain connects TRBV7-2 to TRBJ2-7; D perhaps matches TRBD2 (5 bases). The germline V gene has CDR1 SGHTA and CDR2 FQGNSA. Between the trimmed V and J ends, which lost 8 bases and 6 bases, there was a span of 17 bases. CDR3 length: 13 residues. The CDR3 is CASEGPGFLEQYF. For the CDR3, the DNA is TGTGCCAGCGAAGGGCCGGGGTTTCTCGAGCAGTACTTC. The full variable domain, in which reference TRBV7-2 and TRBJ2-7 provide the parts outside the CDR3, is GAGVSQSPSNKVTEKGKDVELRCDPISGHTALYWYRQSLGQGLEFLIYFQGNSAPDKSGLPSDRFSAERTGGSVSTLTIQRTQQEDSAVYLCASEGPGFLEQYFGPGTRLTVT.

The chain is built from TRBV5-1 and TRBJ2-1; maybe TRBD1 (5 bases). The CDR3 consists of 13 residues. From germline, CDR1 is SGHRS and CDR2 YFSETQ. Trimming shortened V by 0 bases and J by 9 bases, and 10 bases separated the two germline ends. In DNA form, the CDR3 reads TGCGCCAGCAGCTTGGATGCAGGGCGTGAGCAGTTCTTC. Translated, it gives CASSLDAGREQFF.

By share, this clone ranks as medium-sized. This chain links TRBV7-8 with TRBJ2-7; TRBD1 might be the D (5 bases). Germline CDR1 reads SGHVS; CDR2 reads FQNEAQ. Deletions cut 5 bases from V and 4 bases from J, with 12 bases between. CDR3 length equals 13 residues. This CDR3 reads CASSNPRVYEQYF. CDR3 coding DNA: TGTGCCAGCAGCAACCCCAGGGTTTACGAGCAGTACTTC.

The CDR3 DNA follows: TGCGCCAGCAGCCAGAAGACGACACTGAACACTGAAGCTTTCTTT. Residues: CASSQKTTLNTEAFF. This chain links TRBV5-1 with TRBJ1-1; no clear D gene. V was shortened by 4 bases and J by 0 bases, with 13 bases between the two germline ends. There are 15 residues in the CDR3. Germline values: CDR1 SGHRS, CDR2 YFSETQ.

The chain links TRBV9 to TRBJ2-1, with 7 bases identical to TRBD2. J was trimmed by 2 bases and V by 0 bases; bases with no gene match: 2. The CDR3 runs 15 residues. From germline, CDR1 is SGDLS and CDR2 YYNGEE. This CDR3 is CASSVGGRAYNEQFF. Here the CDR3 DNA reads TGTGCCAGCAGCGTAGGAGGGAGGGCCTACAATGAGCAGTTCTTC.

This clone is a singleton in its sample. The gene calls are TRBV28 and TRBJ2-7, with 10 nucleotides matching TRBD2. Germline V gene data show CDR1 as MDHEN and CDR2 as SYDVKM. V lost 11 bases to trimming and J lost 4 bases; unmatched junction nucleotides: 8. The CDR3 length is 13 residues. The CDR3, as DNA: TGTGCCGGGAGTAGCGGGAGGAGTTACGAGCAGTACTTC. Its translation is CAGSSGRSYEQYF.

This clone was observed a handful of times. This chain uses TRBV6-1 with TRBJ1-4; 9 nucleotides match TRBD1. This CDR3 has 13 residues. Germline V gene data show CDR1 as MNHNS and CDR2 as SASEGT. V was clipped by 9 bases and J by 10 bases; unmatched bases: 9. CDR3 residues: CASYRDRAGKLFF. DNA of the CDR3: TGTGCCAGTTACCGGGACAGGGCCGGAAAACTGTTTTTT.